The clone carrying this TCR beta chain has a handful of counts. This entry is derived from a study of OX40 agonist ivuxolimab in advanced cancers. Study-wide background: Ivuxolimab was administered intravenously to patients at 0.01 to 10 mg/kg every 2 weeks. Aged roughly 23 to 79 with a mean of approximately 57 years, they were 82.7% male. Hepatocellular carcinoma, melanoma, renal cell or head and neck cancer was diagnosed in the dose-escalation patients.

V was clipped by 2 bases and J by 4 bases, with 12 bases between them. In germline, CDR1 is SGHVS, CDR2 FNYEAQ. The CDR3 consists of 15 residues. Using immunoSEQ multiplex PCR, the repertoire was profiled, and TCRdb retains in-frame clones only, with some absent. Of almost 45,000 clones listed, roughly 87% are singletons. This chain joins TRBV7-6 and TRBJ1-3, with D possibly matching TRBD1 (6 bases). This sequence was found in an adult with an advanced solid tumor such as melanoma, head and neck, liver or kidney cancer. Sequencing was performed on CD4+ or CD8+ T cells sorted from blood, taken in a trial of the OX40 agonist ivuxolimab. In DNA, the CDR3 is TGTGCCAGCAGCTTATCTGGACAGAGAGGAAACACCATATATTTT. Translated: CASSLSGQRGNTIYF.